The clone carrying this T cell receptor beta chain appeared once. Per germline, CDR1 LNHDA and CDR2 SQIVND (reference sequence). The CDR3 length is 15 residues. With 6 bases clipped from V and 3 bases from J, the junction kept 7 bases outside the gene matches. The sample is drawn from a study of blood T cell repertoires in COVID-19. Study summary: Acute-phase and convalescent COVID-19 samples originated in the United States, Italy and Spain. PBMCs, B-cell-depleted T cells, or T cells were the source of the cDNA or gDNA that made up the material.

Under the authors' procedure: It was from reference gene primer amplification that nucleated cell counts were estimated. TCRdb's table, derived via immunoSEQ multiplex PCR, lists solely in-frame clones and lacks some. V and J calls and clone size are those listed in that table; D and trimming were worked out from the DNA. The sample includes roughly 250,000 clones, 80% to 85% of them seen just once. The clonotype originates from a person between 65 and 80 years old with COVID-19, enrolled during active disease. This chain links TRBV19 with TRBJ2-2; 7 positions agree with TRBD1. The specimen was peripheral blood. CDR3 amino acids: CASSDRDSDTGELFF. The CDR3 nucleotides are TGTGCCAGTAGCGACAGGGATTCGGACACCGGGGAGCTGTTTTTT.